The clone carrying this TCR beta chain has a handful of counts. The antigen is unknown. Additional DNA sequences in this sample encode the identical CDR3. TCRdb keeps only in-frame clones here, not all; method: immunoSEQ multiplex PCR. The sample yields about 2 million clones, less than 95% seen once. CD45RO negativity and positive selection for CCR7 defined naive CD8 cells, a population that excluded terminally differentiated effector memory CD45RA+ cells. The study drew its donors from healthy HIV-negative adults without recent acute infections or vaccinations. This sample was taken from a study of shared clonotypes between healthy human individuals. General study points: Specimens sampled were limited to blood, with tissue repertoires likely differing.

The CDR3 consists of 11 residues. V was pared by 4 bases and J by 0 bases, with 2 bases between. CDR1 SGHDT and CDR2 YYEEEE come from the germline V gene. V usage is TRBV5-6 and J usage is TRBJ2-7; D not resolved. This clonotype originated in a man younger than 30 in good health. The sample consisted of naive CD8+ T cells sorted from blood. CDR3 region: CASSGSYEQYF. The CDR3 DNA follows: TGTGCCAGCAGCGGCTCCTACGAGCAGTACTTC.